The present T cell receptor (beta chain) was sequenced within a study of blood T cell repertoires in COVID-19. As for the study in general: In each case, the material was cDNA or gDNA derived from T cells, B-cell-depleted T cells, or PBMCs.

Germline V gene lookup returns CDR1 SGHNT and CDR2 YENEEA. This CDR3 has 14 amino acids. Trimming stripped 1 base from V and 2 bases from J, with 7 bases between. Recruitment covered about 26 US areas and drew participants whose ages spanned about 18 to 90 years. This table comes from immunoSEQ multiplex PCR, and its TCRdb copy is limited to in-frame clones, with some not included. The top ten clones hold 2.2% of a sample with fewer than 400,000 clones, roughly 88% of them seen once. This chain joins TRBV11-3 and TRBJ2-3; D ambiguous. The origin of this receptor is a man under 40 who had recovered from COVID-19. The sample comprised PBMCs or T cells enriched from blood (not recorded which). The CDR3 region is CASSLVSTTDTQYF. The DNA of the CDR3 is TGTGCCAGCAGCTTAGTAAGCACCACAGATACGCAGTATTTT.